This TCR beta chain is drawn from a study of blood T cell repertoires in COVID-19. The CDR3 is 13 amino acids. Germline assignment: CDR1 SEHNR and CDR2 FQNEAQ (reference sequence). The germline V and J ends were trimmed by 7 bases and 13 bases, with 19 bases remaining between them. This clone was seen only a few times. Assay used: immunoSEQ multiplex PCR; TCRdb lists only in-frame clones, some missing. The sample lists about 150,000 clones, more than 75% occurring once. The origin of this receptor is a man between 60 and 75 years old who had recovered from COVID-19. Sequenced: peripheral blood. The chain links TRBV7-9 to TRBJ1-4, with D possibly being TRBD1 (5 bases). The CDR3 DNA sequence: TGTGCCAGCACCACCTCAAGGGGCTTGGGACTGTTTTTT. Translating it yields CASTTSRGLGLFF.